These 5 T cell receptor beta chains were all obtained from the same sample, sequenced in a study of metastatic and nonmetastatic thyroid tumors. There were no patients who had received any treatment before thyroid surgery. TCRdb reassembled clones from the PCR reads with MiXCR. Altogether roughly 7,000 clones are present, about 43% being singletons, with the ten largest covering roughly a quarter. Sequenced sample: tumor tissue. Source of these receptors: a female donor with papillary thyroid cancer or a benign thyroid nodule (not recorded which). Some clones in this sample may be carry-over from other donors' samples.

This clone was seen a few times. The chain joins TRBV19 to TRBJ2-7, with D maybe TRBD2 (6 bases). The CDR3 runs to 15 residues. Looked up from germline, CDR1 is LNHDA and CDR2 is SQIVND (reference sequence). V was trimmed by 3 bases and J by 4 bases, leaving 16 bases between them. CDR3 protein: CASSMSVGGPYEQYF. CDR3 DNA sequence: TGTGCCAGTAGTATGTCAGTTGGAGGGCCGTACGAGCAGTACTTC.

The chain recombines TRBV7-2 with TRBJ2-7; 7 bases are a match to TRBD2. With V trimmed by 0 bases and J by 9 bases, 8 bases remained unmatched. This CDR3 has 14 amino acids. Germline CDR1 and CDR2: SGHTA and FQGNSA. Here the CDR3 reads CASSLAPAGSAQYF. In nucleotides, the CDR3 is TGTGCCAGCAGCTTAGCTCCAGCGGGGTCTGCGCAGTACTTC.

This clone is judged large (0.1 to 1%). This sequence joins TRBV4-3 and TRBJ2-7; TRBD2 matches at 10 bases. Germline lookup yields CDR1 LGHNA and CDR2 YSLEER. CDR3 length equals 15 residues. Trimming took 0 bases from V and 6 from J; bases not matched to a gene: 5. CDR3 coding DNA: TGCGCCAGCAGCCAAGATTATCGACTAGCGGGCGAGCAGTACTTC. It codes for CASSQDYRLAGEQYF.

There are many counts of this clone. The rearrangement joins TRBV28 to TRBJ2-1, with TRBD2 matching 10 bases. Per germline, CDR1 MDHEN and CDR2 SYDVKM. The length of the CDR3 is 17 residues. J lost 10 bases, V lost 2 bases, and 14 bases had no gene match. As DNA, the CDR3 is TGTGCCAGCAGTTTAGAAGGTGTTGGGACTAGCGATGACGAGCAGTTCTTC. Its translation is CASSLEGVGTSDDEQFF.

This clone was observed a handful of times. The chain is built from TRBV6-1 and TRBJ2-7; the match to TRBD2 covers 13 bases. Germline V gene data show CDR1 as MNHNS and CDR2 as SASEGT. With V trimmed by 6 bases and J by 3 bases, 5 bases remained unmatched. The CDR3 covers 15 residues. CDR3 sequence (DNA): TGTGCCAGCAGCTCGGGACTAGCGGGATTCTACGAGCAGTACTTC. Amino acid sequence: CASSSGLAGFYEQYF.